Each of the 22 T cell receptor beta chains below was sequenced from the same sample in a study of blood T cell repertoires in COVID-19. Sequenced by immunoSEQ multiplex PCR; TCRdb stores in-frame clones only, minus some. Seen here are about 230,000 clones, approximately 89% observed once, and the top ten hold roughly 2.5%. The sequenced sample consisted of PBMCs or T cells enriched from blood (not recorded which). These receptors all stem from a woman aged 40 to 50 with acute COVID-19.

V and J are TRBV5-1 and TRBJ2-1, with D maybe TRBD2 (5 bases). The CDR3 has 15 residues. The V gene lost 4 bases and the J gene lost 9 bases, with 20 bases spanning the gap. Per the germline V gene, CDR1 is SGHRS and CDR2 is YFSETQ. The CDR3 DNA sequence: TGCGCCAGCAGCACCGACAACCACCTAGGAGGTGAGCAGTTCTTC. It specifies CASSTDNHLGGEQFF.

V usage is TRBV6-6 and J usage is TRBJ2-7; perhaps TRBD2 as D (6 bases). The CDR3 spans 16 residues. Germline V gene sequence: CDR1 MNHNY, CDR2 SVGAGI (reference sequence). V lost 4 bases, J lost 3 bases, and 19 bases lay in between. CDR3 in amino acids: CASSSEGLPNFYEQYF. DNA of the CDR3: TGTGCCAGCAGTTCAGAGGGACTTCCAAATTTCTACGAGCAGTACTTC.

J is TRBJ1-5 and V is TRBV4-1, with D unresolved. Germline V gene sequence: CDR1 MGHRA, CDR2 YSYEKL. The germline V and J ends were trimmed by 0 bases and 8 bases, with 14 bases remaining between them. CDR3 length equals 15 residues. The DNA for the CDR3 is TGCGCCAGCAGCCAAGAGGGAGGGAGTCGGGAGCCCCAGCATTTT. This codes for CASSQEGGSREPQHF.

The gene calls are TRBV2 and TRBJ1-5, with TRBD1 matching 10 bases. This CDR3 has 15 amino acids. CDR1 SNHLY and CDR2 FYNNEI come from the germline V gene. V shed 10 bases, J shed 2 bases, and the junction held 8 bases outside the gene matches. CDR3 residues: CATSGTGARNQPQHF. The CDR3 DNA follows: TGTGCCACCTCCGGGACAGGGGCCCGCAATCAGCCCCAGCATTTT.

The chain employs TRBV12-3 or TRBV12-4 and TRBJ2-7; D is possibly TRBD2 (5 bases). Trimming cost V 6 bases and J 6 bases, with 12 bases left between them. The CDR3 sequence is 12 residues long. The CDR3 sequence: CASSFPAGEQYF. The CDR3 region has the DNA TGTGCCAGCAGCTTCCCCGCGGGCGAGCAGTACTTC.

This rearrangement joins TRBV11-2 to TRBJ1-6; no clear D gene. CDR1 SGHAT and CDR2 FQNNGV come from the germline V gene. Trimming took off 5 bases at V and 0 bases at J, with 20 bases between the two ends. This CDR3 has 19 residues. CDR3 coding DNA: TGTGCCAGCAGCCCACCCCGGTCGAGGTATAGCTCCTATAATTCACCCCTCCACTTT. Its translation: CASSPPRSRYSSYNSPLHF.

In its sample, this clone was seen once. The chain links TRBV5-1 to TRBJ1-1; a possible D gene is TRBD1 (6 bases). This CDR3 region has 15 residues. The V gene's germline CDR1 is SGHRS and CDR2 YFSETQ. Trimming removed 0 bases from V and 0 bases from J, with 9 bases in between. The CDR3 sequence is CASSLADSMNTEAFF. As DNA, the CDR3 is TGCGCCAGCAGCTTGGCGGACAGCATGAACACTGAAGCTTTCTTT.

CDR3 DNA: TGTGCCAGCAGCCGTGACAGGGTCTCCGGGGACACTGAAGCTTTCTTT. It translates to CASSRDRVSGDTEAFF. V and J are TRBV7-2 and TRBJ1-1; 7 nucleotides align to TRBD1. V lost 5 bases, J lost 3 bases, and 12 bases stayed unmatched. CDR3 size: 16 residues. Germline values: CDR1 SGHTA, CDR2 FQGNSA.

The table lists this clone with many counts. The gene calls are TRBV10-3 and TRBJ2-2, with 9 bases lining up with TRBD1. The germline gives CDR1 ENHRY, CDR2 SYGVKD. The CDR3 has 17 amino acids. V lost 2 bases to trimming and J lost 3 bases; unmatched junction nucleotides: 7. CDR3 in DNA: TGTGCCATCAGTGAGCCCGAGGGGACAGGGTACACCGGGGAGCTGTTTTTT. It specifies CAISEPEGTGYTGELFF.

The chain carries TRBV19 and TRBJ1-1; D is undetermined. The V and J ends lost 3 bases and 8 bases respectively, with 10 bases between them. The CDR3 spans 12 residues. CDR1 and CDR2 (germline): LNHDA, SQIVND (reference sequence). This chain's CDR3 is CASSIHTGEAFF. In DNA, the CDR3 is TGTGCCAGTAGTATCCACACGGGAGAAGCTTTCTTT.

This clone was picked up a small number of times. The chain is built from TRBV2 and TRBJ1-2; 7 bases line up with TRBD1. Looked up from germline, CDR1 is SNHLY and CDR2 is FYNNEI. The J segment lost 5 bases and the V segment lost 6 bases, leaving 3 bases of the junction unmatched. The length of the CDR3 is 12 residues. The CDR3: CASSPGGYGYTF. The CDR3 nucleotides read TGTGCCAGCAGCCCAGGGGGTTATGGCTACACCTTC.

The chain links TRBV19 to TRBJ1-6, with D uncertain. The ends were cut back, 7 bases at V and 8 bases at J, with 15 bases in the middle. The CDR3 runs to 14 residues. The V gene's germline CDR1 is LNHDA and CDR2 SQIVND (reference sequence). CDR3 coding DNA: TGTGCCAGTACGGAGGGCGGCAGCCATTCACCCCTCCACTTT. As protein: CASTEGGSHSPLHF.

CDR3 nucleotide sequence: TGTGCCACCAGTGCGGGACAGGGGTTGGGCTATGGCTACACCTTC. Translating gives CATSAGQGLGYGYTF. The chain links TRBV24-1 to TRBJ1-2, with TRBD1 matching 10 bases. With 5 bases clipped from V and 4 bases from J, the junction kept 6 bases outside the gene matches. Germline V gene sequence: CDR1 KGHDR, CDR2 SFDVKD. The CDR3 totals 15 residues.

J is TRBJ2-3 and V is TRBV7-9, with TRBD2 identical over 8 bases. V was pared by 6 bases and J by 3 bases, with 8 bases of the junction left unmatched. The CDR3 has 15 residues. Germline CDR1 reads SEHNR; CDR2 reads FQNEAQ (reference sequence). The CDR3 DNA reads TGTGCCAGCAGTAGACAGGCGGGGGGTACAGATACGCAGTATTTT. The encoded protein is CASSRQAGGTDTQYF.

The chain uses TRBV7-9 and TRBJ2-7; D is unresolved. Trimming took off 3 bases at V and 0 bases at J, with 6 bases between the two ends. The CDR3 runs 13 residues. The germline gives CDR1 SEHNR, CDR2 FQNEAQ (reference sequence). The CDR3 spells CASSLGHSYEQYF. The DNA of the CDR3 is TGTGCCAGCAGCTTGGGCCACTCCTACGAGCAGTACTTC.

The chain combines TRBV3-1 (or the pseudogene TRBV3-2) with TRBJ1-5; 7 positions agree with TRBD1. The V and J ends lost 4 bases and 1 base, in that order; junction bases with no gene match: 10. The CDR3 is 17 residues long. Germline-derived CDR1 and CDR2 are LGHDT and YNNKEL (reference sequence). This CDR3 is CASSLYAGTVSNQPQHF. The CDR3 bases are TGTGCCAGCAGCCTTTACGCCGGGACAGTAAGCAATCAGCCCCAGCATTTT.

The V gene is TRBV6-5, the J gene TRBJ2-1; 8 nucleotides match TRBD1. V lost 4 bases and J lost 6; bases outside the gene matches: 11. Germline-derived CDR1 and CDR2 are MNHEY and SVGAGI. This CDR3 spans 16 amino acids. The CDR3, as DNA: TGTGCCAGCAGTTTAACCGGGACAGGAGCTTTCAATGAGCAGTTCTTC. Translated: CASSLTGTGAFNEQFF.

This clone was found a few times. V is TRBV9 and J is TRBJ1-3; D not certain. There are 17 residues in the CDR3. The germline V and J ends were trimmed by 4 bases and 0 bases, with 17 bases remaining between them. Per germline, CDR1 SGDLS and CDR2 YYNGEE. Here the CDR3 DNA reads TGTGCCAGCAGCCTCGGTGGCAGGTCCCTCTCTGGAAACACCATATATTTT. Translated: CASSLGGRSLSGNTIYF.

This rearrangement joins TRBV2 to TRBJ1-5; 8 bases are shared with TRBD1. The junction had 9 bases not matched to a gene; V was cut back by 4 bases and J by 7 bases. The CDR3 runs 15 residues. CDR1 is SNHLY, CDR2 FYNNEI, per germline. This CDR3 is CASSGMQGARQPQHF. DNA of the CDR3: TGTGCCAGCAGTGGAATGCAGGGGGCCAGACAGCCCCAGCATTTT. The full variable domain, in which reference TRBV2 and TRBJ1-5 provide the parts outside the CDR3, is EPEVTQTPSHQVTQMGQEVILRCVPISNHLYFYWYRQILGQKVEFLVSFYNNEISEKSEIFDDQFSVERPDGSNFTLKIRSTKLEDSAMYFCASSGMQGARQPQHFGDGTRLSIL.

Concerning this clone itself: This specimen includes other DNA sequences encoding the same CDR3. The chain carries TRBV5-1 and TRBJ1-1; D perhaps matches TRBD1 (6 bases). Germline loops: CDR1 SGHRS, CDR2 YFSETQ. The V and J ends lost 5 bases and 2 bases respectively, with 13 bases between them. This CDR3 region has 14 residues. CDR3 sequence: CASSSQGGNTEAFF. The DNA for the CDR3 is TGCGCCAGCAGTTCACAGGGCGGAAACACTGAAGCTTTCTTT.

This clone was seen a single time. The chain joins TRBV11-3 to TRBJ2-1; 13 bases agree with TRBD2. Germline V CDR1 and CDR2: SGHNT, YENEEA. The CDR3 totals 17 residues. Germline trimming cut 1 base from V and 5 bases from J; bases unmatched to any gene: 5. CDR3 bases: TGTGCCAGCAGCTTAGCGTCGGGACTAGCGGGGAACAATGAGCAGTTCTTC. This gives the protein CASSLASGLAGNNEQFF.

V gene TRBV2 combines with J gene TRBJ2-2; a possible D gene is TRBD1 (5 bases). The germline V gene encodes CDR1 SNHLY and CDR2 FYNNEI. The V and J ends lost 7 bases and 6 bases respectively, with 12 bases between them. The CDR3 is 13 residues long. The CDR3 DNA sequence: TGTGCCAGCATCGCAGGGAAGGCCGGGGAGCTGTTTTTT. Its translation: CASIAGKAGELFF. Full variable domain (missing parts from reference TRBV2 and TRBJ2-2): EPEVTQTPSHQVTQMGQEVILRCVPISNHLYFYWYRQILGQKVEFLVSFYNNEISEKSEIFDDQFSVERPDGSNFTLKIRSTKLEDSAMYFCASIAGKAGELFFGEGSRLTVL.